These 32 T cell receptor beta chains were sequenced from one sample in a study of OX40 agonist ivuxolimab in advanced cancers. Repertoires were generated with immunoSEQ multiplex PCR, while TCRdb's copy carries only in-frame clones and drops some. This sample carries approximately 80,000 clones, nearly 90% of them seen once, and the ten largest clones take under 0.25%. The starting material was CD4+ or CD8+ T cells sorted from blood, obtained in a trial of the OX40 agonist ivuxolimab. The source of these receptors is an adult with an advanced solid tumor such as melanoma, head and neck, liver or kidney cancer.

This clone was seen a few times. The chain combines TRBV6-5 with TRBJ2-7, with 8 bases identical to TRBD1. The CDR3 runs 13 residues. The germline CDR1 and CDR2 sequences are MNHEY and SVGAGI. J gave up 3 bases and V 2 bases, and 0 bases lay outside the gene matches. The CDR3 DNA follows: TGTGCCAGCAGTTACGGGACAGGCTACGAGCAGTACTTC. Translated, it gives CASSYGTGYEQYF.

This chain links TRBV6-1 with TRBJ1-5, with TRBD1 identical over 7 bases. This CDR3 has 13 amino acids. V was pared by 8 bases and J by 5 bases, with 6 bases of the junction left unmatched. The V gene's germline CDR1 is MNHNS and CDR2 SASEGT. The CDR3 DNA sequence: TGTGCCAGCGCTCGGACAGGATATCAGCCCCAGCATTTT. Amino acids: CASARTGYQPQHF.

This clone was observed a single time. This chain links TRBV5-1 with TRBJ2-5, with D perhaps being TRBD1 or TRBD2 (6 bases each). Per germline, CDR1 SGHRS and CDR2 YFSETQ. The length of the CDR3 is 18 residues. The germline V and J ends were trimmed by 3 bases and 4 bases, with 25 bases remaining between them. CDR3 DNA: TGCGCCAGCAGCTGGGGGACGGGGGCCGGCAGCCCCAGAGAGACCCAGTACTTC. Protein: CASSWGTGAGSPRETQYF.

CDR3 in amino acids: CASSRDRGTDTQYF. CDR3 nucleotides: TGTGCCAGCAGCAGGGACAGGGGCACAGATACGCAGTATTTT. This chain joins TRBV11-2 and TRBJ2-3; TRBD1 agrees at 9 bases. Germline CDR1 is SGHAT and CDR2 is FQNNGV. J was trimmed by 1 base and V by 5 bases; bases with no gene match: 1. The CDR3 is 14 amino acids.

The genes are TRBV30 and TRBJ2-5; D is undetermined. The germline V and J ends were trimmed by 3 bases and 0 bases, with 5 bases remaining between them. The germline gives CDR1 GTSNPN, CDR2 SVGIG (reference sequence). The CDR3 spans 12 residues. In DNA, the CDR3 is TGTGCCTGGAGCGCGTACCAAGAGACCCAGTACTTC. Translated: CAWSAYQETQYF.

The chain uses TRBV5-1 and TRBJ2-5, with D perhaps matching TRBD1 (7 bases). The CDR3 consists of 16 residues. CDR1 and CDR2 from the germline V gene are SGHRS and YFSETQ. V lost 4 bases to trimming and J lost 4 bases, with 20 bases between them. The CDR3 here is CASSAGDGGGPETQYF. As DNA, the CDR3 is TGCGCCAGCAGCGCCGGGGACGGAGGGGGCCCAGAGACCCAGTACTTC. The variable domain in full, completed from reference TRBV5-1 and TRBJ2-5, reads KAGVTQTPRYLIKTRGQQVTLSCSPISGHRSVSWYQQTPGQGLQFLFEYFSETQRNKGNFPGRFSGRQFSNSRSEMNVSTLELGDSALYLCASSAGDGGGPETQYFGPGTRLLVL.

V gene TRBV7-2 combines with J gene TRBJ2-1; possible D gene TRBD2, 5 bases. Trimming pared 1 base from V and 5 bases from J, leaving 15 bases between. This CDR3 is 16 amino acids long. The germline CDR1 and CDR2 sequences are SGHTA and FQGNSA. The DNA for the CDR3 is TGTGCCAGCAGCTTAGGTCTCGGCCTAGCCAACAATGAGCAGTTCTTC. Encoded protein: CASSLGLGLANNEQFF.

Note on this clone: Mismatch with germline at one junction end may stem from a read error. CDR3 loop: CASSLDRGYSHEQYF. CDR3 sequence (DNA): TGTGCCAGCAGCTTAGACAGGGGGTACTCCCACGAGCAGTACTTC. The chain combines TRBV7-8 with TRBJ2-7; TRBD1 aligns across 8 bases. The V gene's germline CDR1 is SGHVS and CDR2 FQNEAQ. The length of the CDR3 is 15 residues.

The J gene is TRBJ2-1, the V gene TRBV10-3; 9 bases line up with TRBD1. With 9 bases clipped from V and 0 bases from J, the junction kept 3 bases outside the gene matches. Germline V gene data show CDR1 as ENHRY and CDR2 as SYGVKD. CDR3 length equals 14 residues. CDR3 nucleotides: TGTGCCATTGGGACAGGGAGCTCCTACAATGAGCAGTTCTTC. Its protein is CAIGTGSSYNEQFF.

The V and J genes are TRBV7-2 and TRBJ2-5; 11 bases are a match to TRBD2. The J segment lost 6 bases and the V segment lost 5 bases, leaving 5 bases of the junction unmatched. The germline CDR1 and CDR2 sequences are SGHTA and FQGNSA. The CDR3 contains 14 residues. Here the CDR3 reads CASSMGLAEQTQYF. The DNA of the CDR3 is TGTGCCAGCAGCATGGGACTAGCGGAGCAGACCCAGTACTTC.

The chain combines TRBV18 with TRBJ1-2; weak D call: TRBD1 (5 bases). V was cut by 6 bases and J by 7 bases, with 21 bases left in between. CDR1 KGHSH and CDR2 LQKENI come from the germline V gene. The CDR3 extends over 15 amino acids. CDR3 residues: CASSRTGLKAGGYTF. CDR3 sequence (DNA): TGTGCCAGCTCGCGCACGGGACTCAAGGCGGGTGGCTACACCTTC.

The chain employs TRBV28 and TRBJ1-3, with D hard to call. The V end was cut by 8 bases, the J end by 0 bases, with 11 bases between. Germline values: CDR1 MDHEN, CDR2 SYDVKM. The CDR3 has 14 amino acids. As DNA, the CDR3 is TGTGCCAGCGACACTCGAAGCTCTGGAAACACCATATATTTT. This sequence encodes CASDTRSSGNTIYF.

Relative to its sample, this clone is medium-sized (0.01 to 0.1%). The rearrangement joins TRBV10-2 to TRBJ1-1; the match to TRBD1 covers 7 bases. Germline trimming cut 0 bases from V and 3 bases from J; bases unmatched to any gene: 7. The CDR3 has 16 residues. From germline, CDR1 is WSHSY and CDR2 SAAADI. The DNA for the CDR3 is TGCGCCAGCAGTGAGTCCCGTGACAGGGTTTACACTGAAGCTTTCTTT. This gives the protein CASSESRDRVYTEAFF.

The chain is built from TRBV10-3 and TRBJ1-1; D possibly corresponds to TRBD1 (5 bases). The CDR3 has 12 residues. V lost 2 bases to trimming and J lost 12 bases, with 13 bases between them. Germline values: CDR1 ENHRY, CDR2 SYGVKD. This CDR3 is CAISENSGASFF. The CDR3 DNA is TGTGCCATCAGTGAGAATTCCGGGGCTTCTTTCTTT.

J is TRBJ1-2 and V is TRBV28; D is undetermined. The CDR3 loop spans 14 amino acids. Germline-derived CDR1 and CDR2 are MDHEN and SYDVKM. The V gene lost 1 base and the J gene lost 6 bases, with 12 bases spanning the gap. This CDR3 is CASSLFGRPNGYTF. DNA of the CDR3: TGTGCCAGCAGTTTATTTGGCCGACCCAATGGCTACACCTTC.

Here the CDR3 DNA reads TGCGCCAGCACCAGGGGAAGCACAGATACGCAGTATTTT. Amino acid sequence: CASTRGSTDTQYF. This sequence joins TRBV5-1 and TRBJ2-3; D is perhaps TRBD1 (6 bases). Germline loops: CDR1 SGHRS, CDR2 YFSETQ. The CDR3 spans 13 residues. V gave up 6 bases and J gave up 0 bases, with 8 bases separating them.

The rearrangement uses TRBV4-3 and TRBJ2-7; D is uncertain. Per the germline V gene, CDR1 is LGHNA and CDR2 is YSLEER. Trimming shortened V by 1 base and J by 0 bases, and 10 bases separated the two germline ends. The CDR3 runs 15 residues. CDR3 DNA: TGCGCCAGCAGCCAAGGTCCGTCTAGCTCCTACGAGCAGTACTTC. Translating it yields CASSQGPSSSYEQYF.

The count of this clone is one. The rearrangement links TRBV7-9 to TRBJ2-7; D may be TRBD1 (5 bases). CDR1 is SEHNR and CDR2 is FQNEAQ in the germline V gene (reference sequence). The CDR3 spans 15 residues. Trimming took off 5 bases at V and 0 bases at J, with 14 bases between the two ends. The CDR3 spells CASSRSLGASYEQYF. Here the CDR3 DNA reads TGTGCCAGCAGCCGCTCCCTAGGGGCCTCCTACGAGCAGTACTTC.

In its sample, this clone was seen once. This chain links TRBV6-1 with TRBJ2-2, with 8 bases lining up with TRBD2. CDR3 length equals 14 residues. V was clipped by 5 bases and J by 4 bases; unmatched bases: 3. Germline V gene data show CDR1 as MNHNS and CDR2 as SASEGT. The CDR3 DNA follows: TGTGCCAGCAGTCCCCGGGGGGGCACCGGGGAGCTGTTTTTT. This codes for CASSPRGGTGELFF.

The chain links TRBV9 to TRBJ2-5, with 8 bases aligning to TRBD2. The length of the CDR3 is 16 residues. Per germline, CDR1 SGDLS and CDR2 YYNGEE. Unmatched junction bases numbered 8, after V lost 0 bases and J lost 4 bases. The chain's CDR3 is CASSVAGLAGRETQYF. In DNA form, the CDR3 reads TGTGCCAGCAGCGTAGCCGGGCTAGCGGGCCGAGAGACCCAGTACTTC.

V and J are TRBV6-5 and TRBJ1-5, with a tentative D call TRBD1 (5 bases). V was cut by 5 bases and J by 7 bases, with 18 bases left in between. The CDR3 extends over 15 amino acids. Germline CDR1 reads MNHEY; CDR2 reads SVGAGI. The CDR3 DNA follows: TGTGCCAGCAGTCCCCGACCCCTAGCAGGGCAGCCCCAGCATTTT. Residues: CASSPRPLAGQPQHF.

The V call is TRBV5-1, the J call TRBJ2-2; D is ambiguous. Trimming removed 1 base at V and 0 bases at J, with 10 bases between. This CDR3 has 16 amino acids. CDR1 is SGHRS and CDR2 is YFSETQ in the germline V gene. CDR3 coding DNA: TGCGCCAGCAGCTTGTCTGCGACACCGAACACCGGGGAGCTGTTTTTT. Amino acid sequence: CASSLSATPNTGELFF.

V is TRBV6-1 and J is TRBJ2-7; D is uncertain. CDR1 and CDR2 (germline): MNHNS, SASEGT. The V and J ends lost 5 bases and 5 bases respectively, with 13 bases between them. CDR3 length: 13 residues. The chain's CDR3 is CASSKRPENEQYV. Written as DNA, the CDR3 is TGTGCCAGCAGTAAAAGGCCAGAGAACGAGCAGTACGTC.

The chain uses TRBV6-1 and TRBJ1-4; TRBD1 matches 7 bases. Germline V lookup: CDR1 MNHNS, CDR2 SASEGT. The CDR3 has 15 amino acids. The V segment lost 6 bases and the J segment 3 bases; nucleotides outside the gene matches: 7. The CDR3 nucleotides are TGTGCCAGCAGGGTTACAGGGGCGCCTAATGAAAAACTGTTTTTT. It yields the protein CASRVTGAPNEKLFF.

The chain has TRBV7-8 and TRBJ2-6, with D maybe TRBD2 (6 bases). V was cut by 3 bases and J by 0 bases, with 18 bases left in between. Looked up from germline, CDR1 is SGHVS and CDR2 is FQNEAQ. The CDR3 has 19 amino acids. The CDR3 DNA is TGTGCCAGCAGCTTCACCCTCAGCGGGTCGAGCTCTGGGGCCAACGTCCTGACTTTC. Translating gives CASSFTLSGSSSGANVLTF.

The CDR3 sequence: CASSDGAHTEAFF. The CDR3 bases are TGTGCCAGCAGCGACGGGGCACACACTGAAGCTTTCTTT. The gene calls are TRBV9 and TRBJ1-1, with a tentative D call TRBD1 (5 bases). Germline V gene data show CDR1 as SGDLS and CDR2 as YYNGEE. CDR3 length: 13 residues. Trimming stripped 3 bases from V and 3 bases from J, with 9 bases between.

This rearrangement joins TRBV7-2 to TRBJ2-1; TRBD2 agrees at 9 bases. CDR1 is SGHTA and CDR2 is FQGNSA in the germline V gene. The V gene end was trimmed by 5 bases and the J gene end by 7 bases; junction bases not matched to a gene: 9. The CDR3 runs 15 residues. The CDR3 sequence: CASSPQAGGGNEQFF. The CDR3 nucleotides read TGTGCCAGCAGCCCCCAAGCGGGAGGAGGGAATGAGCAGTTCTTC. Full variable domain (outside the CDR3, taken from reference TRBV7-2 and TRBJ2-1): GAGVSQSPSNKVTEKGKDVELRCDPISGHTALYWYRQSLGQGLEFLIYFQGNSAPDKSGLPSDRFSAERTGGSVSTLTIQRTQQEDSAVYLCASSPQAGGGNEQFFGPGTRLTVL.

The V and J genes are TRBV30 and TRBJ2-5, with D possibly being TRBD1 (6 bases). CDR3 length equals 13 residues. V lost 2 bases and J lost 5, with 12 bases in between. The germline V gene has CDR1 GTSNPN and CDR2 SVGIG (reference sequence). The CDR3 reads CAWSRQVRETQYF. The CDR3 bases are TGTGCCTGGAGTAGACAGGTACGGGAGACCCAGTACTTC.

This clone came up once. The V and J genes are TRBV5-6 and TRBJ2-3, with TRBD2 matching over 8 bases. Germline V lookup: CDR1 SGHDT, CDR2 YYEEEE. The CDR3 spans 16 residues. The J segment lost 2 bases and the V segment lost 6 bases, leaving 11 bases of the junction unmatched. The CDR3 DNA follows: TGTGCCAGCATAAGCTCTCTCGGACTAGCCACAGATACGCAGTATTTT. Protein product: CASISSLGLATDTQYF.

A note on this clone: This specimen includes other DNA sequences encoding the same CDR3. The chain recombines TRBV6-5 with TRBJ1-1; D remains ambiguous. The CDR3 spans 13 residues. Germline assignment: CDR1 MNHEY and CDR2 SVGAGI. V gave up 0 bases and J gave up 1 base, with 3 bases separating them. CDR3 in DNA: TGTGCCAGCAGTTACTCGCGGAACACTGAAGCTTTCTTT. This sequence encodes CASSYSRNTEAFF.

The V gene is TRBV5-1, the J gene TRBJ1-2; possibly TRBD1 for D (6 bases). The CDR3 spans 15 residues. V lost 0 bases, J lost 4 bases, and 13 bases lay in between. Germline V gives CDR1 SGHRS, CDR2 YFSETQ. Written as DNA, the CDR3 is TGCGCCAGCAGCTTGGATGGGGGGCGCGTCTATGGCTACACCTTC. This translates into CASSLDGGRVYGYTF.

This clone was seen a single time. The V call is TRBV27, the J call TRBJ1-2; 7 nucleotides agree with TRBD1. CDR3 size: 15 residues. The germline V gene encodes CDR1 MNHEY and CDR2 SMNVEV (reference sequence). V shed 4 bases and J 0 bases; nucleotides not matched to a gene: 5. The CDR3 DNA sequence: TGTGCCAGCAGTTCACAGGGGTACTCTAACTATGGCTACACCTTC. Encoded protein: CASSSQGYSNYGYTF.